The 12 T cell receptor beta chains below come from one sample, sequenced in a study of shared clonotypes between healthy human individuals. Here immunoSEQ multiplex PCR was the method, and the copy in TCRdb shows in-frame clones only, minus some. Of approximately 1.4 million clones in the sample, roughly 98% were seen once. The sample was naive CD4+ T cells sorted from blood. Subset specified: CD45RA+ positively selected. The receptors stem from a man aged 25-45 years in good health.

This clone was found once. This specimen includes other DNA sequences encoding the same CDR3. CDR3 bases: TGCGCCAGCAGCTTGCGGACTTCCTACGAGCAGTACTTC. Amino acids: CASSLRTSYEQYF. This chain connects TRBV5-1 to TRBJ2-7; the D gene is possibly TRBD2 (5 bases). V lost 1 base and J lost 1, with 6 bases in between. The germline gives CDR1 SGHRS, CDR2 YFSETQ. The CDR3 contains 13 residues. Together with reference TRBV5-1 and TRBJ2-7, the CDR3 gives the full variable domain: KAGVTQTPRYLIKTRGQQVTLSCSPISGHRSVSWYQQTPGQGLQFLFEYFSETQRNKGNFPGRFSGRQFSNSRSEMNVSTLELGDSALYLCASSLRTSYEQYFGPGTRLTVT.

This clone was detected once. This chain joins TRBV2 and TRBJ2-5, with D perhaps matching TRBD2 (5 bases). Germline V gene sequence: CDR1 SNHLY, CDR2 FYNNEI. This CDR3 is built from 14 residues. Trimming stripped 6 bases from V and 5 bases from J, with 16 bases between. The CDR3 region has the DNA TGTGCCAGCAGCGCCGACACCGGCGGGGAGACCCAGTACTTC. Protein product: CASSADTGGETQYF.

This chain joins TRBV14 and TRBJ2-7; perhaps TRBD2 as D (5 bases). Germline-derived CDR1 and CDR2 are SGHDN and FVKESK. Trimming took 3 bases from V and 0 from J, leaving 12 bases between them. The CDR3 runs to 15 residues. CDR3 in amino acids: CASSQLTGSSYEQYF. The DNA for the CDR3 is TGTGCCAGCAGCCAGCTAACGGGGAGCTCCTACGAGCAGTACTTC.

The chain links TRBV7-2 to TRBJ2-5, with D unclear. The CDR3 length is 14 residues. Trimming stripped 1 base from V and 2 bases from J, with 8 bases between. The V gene's germline CDR1 is SGHTA and CDR2 FQGNSA. In DNA, the CDR3 is TGTGCCAGCAGCTTAGTGGGCAGGCAAGAGACCCAGTACTTC. This sequence encodes CASSLVGRQETQYF.

In DNA form, the CDR3 reads TGTGCCAGCAGTTTAGCGATCCGGCGCTACGAGCAGTACTTC. Translation gives CASSLAIRRYEQYF. The rearrangement links TRBV28 to TRBJ2-7, with D unresolved. CDR1 and CDR2 (germline): MDHEN, SYDVKM. Trimming shortened V by 2 bases and J by 3 bases, and 11 bases separated the two germline ends. This CDR3 is 14 amino acids long.

V is TRBV5-4 and J is TRBJ2-5; TRBD1 aligns across 9 bases. CDR1 is SGHNT, CDR2 YYREEE, per germline (reference sequence). The V and J ends lost 0 bases and 5 bases, in that order; junction bases with no gene match: 5. This CDR3 comprises 15 residues. CDR3 loop: CASSLGDRDWETQYF. The DNA of the CDR3 is TGTGCCAGCAGCTTGGGGGACAGGGACTGGGAGACCCAGTACTTC.

This clone was picked up one time. This sequence joins TRBV5-6 and TRBJ1-2; D is unclear. The CDR3 loop spans 16 amino acids. The V gene lost 2 bases and the J gene lost 0 bases, with 14 bases spanning the gap. Germline V gene sequence: CDR1 SGHDT, CDR2 YYEEEE. DNA of the CDR3: TGTGCCAGCAGCTTAATGTCAGCAGCGACTAACTATGGCTACACCTTC. Protein sequence: CASSLMSAATNYGYTF. The full variable domain, its missing parts supplied by reference TRBV5-6 and TRBJ1-2, is DAGVTQSPTHLIKTRGQQVTLRCSPKSGHDTVSWYQQALGQGPQFIFQYYEEEERQRGNFPDRFSGHQFPNYSSELNVNALLLGDSALYLCASSLMSAATNYGYTFGSGTRLTVV.

The CDR3 reads CASTLGPALIEQYF. Here the CDR3 DNA reads TGTGCCAGCACGCTTGGGCCGGCCCTTATCGAGCAGTACTTC. The rearrangement uses TRBV21-1 and TRBJ2-7; TRBD1 is the table's D call, not checked against the DNA. TRBV21-1 is a listed pseudogene. The CDR3 loop spans 14 amino acids.

This chain uses TRBV19 with TRBJ1-5; 9 nucleotides line up with TRBD1. V dropped 5 bases and J dropped 6; count of bases not matched to a gene: 5. The V gene's germline CDR1 is LNHDA and CDR2 SQIVND (reference sequence). The CDR3 has 14 residues. The CDR3 DNA sequence: TGTGCCAGTAGTTCGACAGGGGGAGGTCAGCCCCAGCATTTT. Translated: CASSSTGGGQPQHF. Variable domain in full (rest from reference TRBV19 and TRBJ1-5): DGGITQSPKYLFRKEGQNVTLSCEQNLNHDAMYWYRQDPGQGLRLIYYSQIVNDFQKGDIAEGYSVSREKKESFPLTVTSAQKNPTAFYLCASSSTGGGQPQHFGDGTRLSIL.

V gene TRBV5-1 combines with J gene TRBJ2-1; TRBD2 matches 15 bases. This CDR3 has 20 residues. Germline V gives CDR1 SGHRS, CDR2 YFSETQ. V dropped 3 bases and J dropped 5; count of bases not matched to a gene: 15. As DNA, the CDR3 is TGCGCCAGCAGCTCATCCAGGGGACTAGCGGGAGGACCTAAGAACAATGAGCAGTTCTTC. Protein product: CASSSSRGLAGGPKNNEQFF. The full variable domain, in which reference TRBV5-1 and TRBJ2-1 provide the parts outside the CDR3, is KAGVTQTPRYLIKTRGQQVTLSCSPISGHRSVSWYQQTPGQGLQFLFEYFSETQRNKGNFPGRFSGRQFSNSRSEMNVSTLELGDSALYLCASSSSRGLAGGPKNNEQFFGPGTRLTVL.

DNA of the CDR3: TGTGCCACCACCTGGGACGGAAGAAACACCGGGGAGCTGTTTTTT. Amino acid sequence: CATTWDGRNTGELFF. The chain uses TRBV2 and TRBJ2-2, with D perhaps TRBD1 or TRBD2 (5 bases each). Germline V gives CDR1 SNHLY, CDR2 FYNNEI. There are 15 residues in the CDR3. V was pared by 10 bases and J by 2 bases, with 17 bases between.

V usage is TRBV7-2 and J usage is TRBJ2-1, with TRBD2 matching over 8 bases. Trimming took 3 bases from V and 2 from J; bases not matched to a gene: 6. The CDR3 loop spans 16 amino acids. Looked up from germline, CDR1 is SGHTA and CDR2 is FQGNSA. The CDR3 nucleotides read TGTGCCAGCAGCTTGAGCGGGAGCGGCCCCTACAATGAGCAGTTCTTC. The encoded protein is CASSLSGSGPYNEQFF.